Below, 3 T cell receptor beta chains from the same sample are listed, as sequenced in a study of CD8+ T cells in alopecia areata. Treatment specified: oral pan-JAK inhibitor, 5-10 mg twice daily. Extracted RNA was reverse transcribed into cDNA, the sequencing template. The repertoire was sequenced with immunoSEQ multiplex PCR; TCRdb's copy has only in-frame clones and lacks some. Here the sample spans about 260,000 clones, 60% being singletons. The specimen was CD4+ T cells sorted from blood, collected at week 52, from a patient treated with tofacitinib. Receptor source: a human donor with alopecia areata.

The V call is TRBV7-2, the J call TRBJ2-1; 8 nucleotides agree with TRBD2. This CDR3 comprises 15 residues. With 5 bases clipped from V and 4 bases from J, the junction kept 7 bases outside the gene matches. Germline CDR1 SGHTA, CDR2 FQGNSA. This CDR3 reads CASSLSGGGYNEQFF. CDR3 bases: TGTGCCAGCAGCCTCAGCGGGGGCGGATACAATGAGCAGTTCTTC.

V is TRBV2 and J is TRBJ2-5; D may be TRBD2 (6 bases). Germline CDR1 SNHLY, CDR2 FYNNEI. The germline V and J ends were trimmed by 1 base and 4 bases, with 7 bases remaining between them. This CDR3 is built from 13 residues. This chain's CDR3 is CASSEGRGETQYF. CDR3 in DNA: TGTGCCAGCAGTGAAGGGAGGGGAGAGACCCAGTACTTC.

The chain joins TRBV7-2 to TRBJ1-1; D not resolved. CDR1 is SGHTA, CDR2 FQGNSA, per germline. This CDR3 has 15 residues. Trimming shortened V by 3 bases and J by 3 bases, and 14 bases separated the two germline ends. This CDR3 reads CASSFRGPGDTEAFF. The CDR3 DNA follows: TGTGCCAGCAGCTTTCGCGGGCCGGGAGACACTGAAGCTTTCTTT.